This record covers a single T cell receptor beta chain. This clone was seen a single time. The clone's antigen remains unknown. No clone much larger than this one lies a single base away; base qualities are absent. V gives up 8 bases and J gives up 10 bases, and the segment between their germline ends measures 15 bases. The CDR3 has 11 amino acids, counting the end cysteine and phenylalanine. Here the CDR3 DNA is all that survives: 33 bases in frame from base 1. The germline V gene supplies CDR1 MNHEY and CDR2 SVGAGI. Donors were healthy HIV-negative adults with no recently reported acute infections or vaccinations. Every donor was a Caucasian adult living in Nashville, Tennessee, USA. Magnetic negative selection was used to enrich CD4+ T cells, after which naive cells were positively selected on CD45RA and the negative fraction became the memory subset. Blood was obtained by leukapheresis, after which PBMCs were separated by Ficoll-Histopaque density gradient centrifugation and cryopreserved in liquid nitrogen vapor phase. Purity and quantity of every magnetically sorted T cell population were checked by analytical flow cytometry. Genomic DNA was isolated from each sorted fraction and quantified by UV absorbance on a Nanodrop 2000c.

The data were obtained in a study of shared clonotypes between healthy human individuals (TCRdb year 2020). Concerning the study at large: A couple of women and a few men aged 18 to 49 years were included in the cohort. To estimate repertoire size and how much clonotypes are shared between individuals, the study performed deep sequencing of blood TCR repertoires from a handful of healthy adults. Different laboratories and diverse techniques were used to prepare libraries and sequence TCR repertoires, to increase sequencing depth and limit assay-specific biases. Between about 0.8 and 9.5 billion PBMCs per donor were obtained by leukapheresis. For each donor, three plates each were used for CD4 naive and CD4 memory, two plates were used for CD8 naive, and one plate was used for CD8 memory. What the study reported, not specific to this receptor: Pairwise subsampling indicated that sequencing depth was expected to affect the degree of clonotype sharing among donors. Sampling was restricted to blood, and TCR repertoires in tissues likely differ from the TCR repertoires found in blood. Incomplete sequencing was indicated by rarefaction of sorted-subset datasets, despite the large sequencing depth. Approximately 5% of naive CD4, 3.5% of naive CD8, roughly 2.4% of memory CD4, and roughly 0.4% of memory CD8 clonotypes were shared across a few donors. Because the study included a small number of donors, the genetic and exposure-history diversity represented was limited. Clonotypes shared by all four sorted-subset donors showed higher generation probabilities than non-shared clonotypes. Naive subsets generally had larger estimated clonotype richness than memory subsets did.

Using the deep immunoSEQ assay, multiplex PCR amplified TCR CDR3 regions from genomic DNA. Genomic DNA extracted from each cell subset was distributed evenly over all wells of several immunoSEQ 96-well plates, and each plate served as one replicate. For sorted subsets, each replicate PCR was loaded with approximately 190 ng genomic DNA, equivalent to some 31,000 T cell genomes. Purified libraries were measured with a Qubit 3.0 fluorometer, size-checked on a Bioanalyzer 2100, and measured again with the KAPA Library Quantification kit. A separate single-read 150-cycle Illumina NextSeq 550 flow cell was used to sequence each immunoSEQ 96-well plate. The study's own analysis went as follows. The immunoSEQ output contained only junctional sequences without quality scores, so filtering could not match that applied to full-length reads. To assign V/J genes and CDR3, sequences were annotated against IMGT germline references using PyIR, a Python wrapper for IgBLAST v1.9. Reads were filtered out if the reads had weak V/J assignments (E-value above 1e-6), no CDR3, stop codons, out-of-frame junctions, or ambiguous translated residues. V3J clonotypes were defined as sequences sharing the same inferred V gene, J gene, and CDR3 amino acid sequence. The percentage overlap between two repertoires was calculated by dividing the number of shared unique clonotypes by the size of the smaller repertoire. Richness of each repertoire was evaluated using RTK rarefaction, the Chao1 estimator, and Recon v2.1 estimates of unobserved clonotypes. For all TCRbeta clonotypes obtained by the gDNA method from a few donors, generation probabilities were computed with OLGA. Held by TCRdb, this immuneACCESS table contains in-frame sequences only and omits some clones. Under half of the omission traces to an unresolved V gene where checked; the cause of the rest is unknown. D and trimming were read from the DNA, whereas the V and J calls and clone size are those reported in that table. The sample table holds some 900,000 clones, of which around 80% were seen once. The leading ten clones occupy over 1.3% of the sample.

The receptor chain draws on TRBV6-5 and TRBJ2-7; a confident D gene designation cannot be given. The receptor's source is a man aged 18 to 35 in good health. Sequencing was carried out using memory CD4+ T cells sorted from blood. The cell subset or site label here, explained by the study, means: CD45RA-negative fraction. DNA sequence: TGTGCCAGCCGTTTCCATGAGGCCCAGTACTTC. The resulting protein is CASRFHEAQYF.